The next 2 T cell receptor beta chains were all read from a single sample in a study of blood T cells in healthy people across ages. Alongside a J-beta primer mix, a sample-barcoded 5' primer served in a second PCR lasting roughly 7 to 11 cycles. One entry per CDR3 protein, called by TCRdb with MiXCR from the 5' RACE reads. Of about 690,000 distinct CDR3 sequences in the sample, 40% to 50% were seen once. Material for sequencing was blood. These receptors were taken from a man aged 80 or over in good health.

This clonotype was seen many times. The J gene is TRBJ2-7, the V gene TRBV2, with D possibly TRBD2 on 7 matching bases. The CDR3 has 13 amino acids. V was pared by 6 bases and J by 7 bases, with 16 bases between. Germline V gene sequence: CDR1 SNHLY, CDR2 FYNNEI. The CDR3 DNA reads TGTGCCAGCAGACGGGGGGCTCTCGGGGAGCAGTACTTC. This translates into CASRRGALGEQYF.

This clonotype was seen once. V is TRBV6-2 or TRBV6-3 and J is TRBJ2-3; 15 nucleotides align to TRBD2. Germline V gives CDR1 MNHEY, CDR2 SVGEGT. Trimming cost V 6 bases and J 2 bases; bases outside gene matches: 3. This CDR3 is 16 amino acids long. In nucleotides, the CDR3 is TGTGCCAGCAGGGGGACTAGCGGGAGGTCCACAGATACGCAGTATTTT. This sequence encodes CASRGTSGRSTDTQYF.